This entry features one T cell receptor beta chain sequence. The selected patients with pancreatic ductal adenocarcinoma had surgery but no neoadjuvant therapy. The sample is drawn from a study of T cells in pancreatic ductal adenocarcinoma. Sequencing used immunoSEQ multiplex PCR; TCRdb keeps in-frame clones, though not all of them. The table shows 8,500 to 9,500 clones, with roughly 89% occurring only once. The CDR3 runs 11 residues. Per germline, CDR1 DFQATT and CDR2 SNEGSKA (reference sequence). The V and J ends lost 7 bases and 6 bases, in that order; junction bases with no gene match: 4. Sequencing was done on a sample of PBMCs. The receptor was isolated from a human donor with pancreatic ductal adenocarcinoma. The chain couples TRBV20-1 to TRBJ2-7, with TRBD1 matching over 9 bases. This chain's CDR3 is CSGDRALEQYF. The CDR3 nucleotides are TGCAGTGGGGACAGGGCCCTCGAGCAGTACTTC.